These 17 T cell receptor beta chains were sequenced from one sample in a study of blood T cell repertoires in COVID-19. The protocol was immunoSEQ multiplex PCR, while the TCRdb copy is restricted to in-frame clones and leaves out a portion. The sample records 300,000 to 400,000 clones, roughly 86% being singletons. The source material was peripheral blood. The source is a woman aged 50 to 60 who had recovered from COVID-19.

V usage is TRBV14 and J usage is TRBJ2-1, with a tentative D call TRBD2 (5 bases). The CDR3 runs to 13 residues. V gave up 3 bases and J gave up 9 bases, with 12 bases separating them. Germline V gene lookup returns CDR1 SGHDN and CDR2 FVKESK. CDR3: CASSQFLRVEQFF. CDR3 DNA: TGTGCCAGCAGCCAGTTTTTGCGGGTTGAGCAGTTCTTC.

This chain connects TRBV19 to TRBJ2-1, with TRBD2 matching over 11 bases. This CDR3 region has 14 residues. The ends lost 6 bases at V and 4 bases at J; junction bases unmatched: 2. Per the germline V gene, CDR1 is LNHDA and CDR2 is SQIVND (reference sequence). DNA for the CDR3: TGTGCCAGTAGCCTAGCGGGAGGATACAATGAGCAGTTCTTC. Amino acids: CASSLAGGYNEQFF.

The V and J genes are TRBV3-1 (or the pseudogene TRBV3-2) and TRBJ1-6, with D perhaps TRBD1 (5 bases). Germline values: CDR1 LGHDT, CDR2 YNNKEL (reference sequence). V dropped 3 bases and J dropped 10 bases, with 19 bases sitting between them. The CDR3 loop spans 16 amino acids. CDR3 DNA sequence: TGTGCCAGCAGCCACTTAGTCGGAGGGGAAGGCTCACCCCTCCACTTT. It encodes CASSHLVGGEGSPLHF.

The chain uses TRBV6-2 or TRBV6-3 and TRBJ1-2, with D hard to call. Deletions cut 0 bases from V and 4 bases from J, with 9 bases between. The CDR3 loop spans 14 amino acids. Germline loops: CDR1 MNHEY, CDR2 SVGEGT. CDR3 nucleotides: TGTGCCAGCAGTTACTCTTCAGGCGTCTATGGCTACACCTTC. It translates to CASSYSSGVYGYTF.

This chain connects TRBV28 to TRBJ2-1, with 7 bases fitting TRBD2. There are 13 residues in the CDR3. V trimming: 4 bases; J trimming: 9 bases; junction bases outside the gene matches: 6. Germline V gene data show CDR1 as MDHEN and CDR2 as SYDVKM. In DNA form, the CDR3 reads TGTGCCAGCAGTTGGGGGGAGGGCAGTGAGCAGTTCTTC. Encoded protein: CASSWGEGSEQFF.

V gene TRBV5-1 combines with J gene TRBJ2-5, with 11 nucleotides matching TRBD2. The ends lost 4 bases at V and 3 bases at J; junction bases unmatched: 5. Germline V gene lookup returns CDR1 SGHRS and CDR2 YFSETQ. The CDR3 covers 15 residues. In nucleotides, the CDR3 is TGCGCCAGCAGCATGCAGGGACTAGCGGAAGAGACCCAGTACTTC. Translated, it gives CASSMQGLAEETQYF.

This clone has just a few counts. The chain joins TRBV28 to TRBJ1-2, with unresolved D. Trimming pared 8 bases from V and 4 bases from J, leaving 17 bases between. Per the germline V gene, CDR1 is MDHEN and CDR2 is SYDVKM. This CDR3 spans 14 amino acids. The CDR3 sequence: CASQQYQVVYGYTF. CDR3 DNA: TGTGCCAGCCAGCAGTATCAGGTGGTCTATGGCTACACCTTC.

This CDR3 is CASSSGLSYEQYF. CDR3 nucleotides: TGTGCCAGCAGCTCGGGACTATCCTACGAGCAGTACTTC. The V and J genes are TRBV13 and TRBJ2-7; 7 bases map to TRBD2. In germline, CDR1 is PRHDT, CDR2 FYEKMQ (reference sequence). This CDR3 has 13 residues. V lost 4 bases to trimming and J lost 1 base; unmatched junction nucleotides: 1.

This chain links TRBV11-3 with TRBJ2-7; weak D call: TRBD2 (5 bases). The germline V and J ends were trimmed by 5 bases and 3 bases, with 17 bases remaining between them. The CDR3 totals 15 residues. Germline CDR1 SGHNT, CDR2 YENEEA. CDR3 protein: CASSPSHARDYEQYF. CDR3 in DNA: TGTGCCAGCAGCCCCAGTCACGCCCGGGACTACGAGCAGTACTTC.

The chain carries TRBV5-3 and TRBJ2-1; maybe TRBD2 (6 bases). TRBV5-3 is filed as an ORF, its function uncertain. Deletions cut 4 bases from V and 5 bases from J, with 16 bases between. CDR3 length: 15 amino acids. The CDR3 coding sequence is TGTGCCAGAAGCAAATTGCTAGCGCCTCACAATGAGCAGTTCTTC. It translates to CARSKLLAPHNEQFF.

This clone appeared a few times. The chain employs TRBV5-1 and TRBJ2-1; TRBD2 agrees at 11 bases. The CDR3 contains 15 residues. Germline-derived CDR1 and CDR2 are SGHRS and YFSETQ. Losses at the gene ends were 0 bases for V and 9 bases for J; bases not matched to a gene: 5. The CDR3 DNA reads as TGCGCCAGCAGCTTGGTTCTAGCGGGAGGTGGTGAGCAGTTCTTC. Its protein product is CASSLVLAGGGEQFF.

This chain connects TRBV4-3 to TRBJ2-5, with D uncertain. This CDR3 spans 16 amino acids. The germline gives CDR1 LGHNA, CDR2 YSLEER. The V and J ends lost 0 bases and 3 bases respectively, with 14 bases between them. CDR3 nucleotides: TGCGCCAGCAGCCAAGATCTTTCTTCTCGGGAAGAGACCCAGTACTTC. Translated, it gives CASSQDLSSREETQYF.

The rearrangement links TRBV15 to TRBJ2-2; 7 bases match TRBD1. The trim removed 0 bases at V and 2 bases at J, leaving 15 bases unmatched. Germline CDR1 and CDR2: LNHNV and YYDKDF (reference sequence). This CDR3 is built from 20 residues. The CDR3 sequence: CATSREGGYRGLPNTGELFF. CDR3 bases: TGTGCCACCAGCAGAGAAGGGGGTTACAGGGGATTACCCAACACCGGGGAGCTGTTTTTT. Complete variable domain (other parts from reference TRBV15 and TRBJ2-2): DAMVIQNPRYQVTQFGKPVTLSCSQTLNHNVMYWYQQKSSQAPKLLFHYYDKDFNNEADTPDNFQSRRPNTSFCFLDIRSPGLGDTAMYLCATSREGGYRGLPNTGELFFGEGSRLTVL.

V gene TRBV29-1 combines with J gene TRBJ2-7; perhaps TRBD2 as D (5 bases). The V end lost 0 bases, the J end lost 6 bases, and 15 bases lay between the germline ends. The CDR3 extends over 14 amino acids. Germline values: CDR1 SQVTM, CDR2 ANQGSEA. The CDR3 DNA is TGCAGCGTTGAAGAGGCGGGCCCGTCGTCCGAGCAGTACTTC. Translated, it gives CSVEEAGPSSEQYF.

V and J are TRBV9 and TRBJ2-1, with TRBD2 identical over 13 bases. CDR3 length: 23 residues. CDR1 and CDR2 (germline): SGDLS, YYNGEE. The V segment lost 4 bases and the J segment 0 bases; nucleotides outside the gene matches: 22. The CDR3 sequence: CASSTPRPAGLAGRYSSYNEQFF. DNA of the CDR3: TGTGCCAGCAGCACCCCCCGGCCGGCGGGACTAGCGGGGCGTTACAGCTCCTACAATGAGCAGTTCTTC.

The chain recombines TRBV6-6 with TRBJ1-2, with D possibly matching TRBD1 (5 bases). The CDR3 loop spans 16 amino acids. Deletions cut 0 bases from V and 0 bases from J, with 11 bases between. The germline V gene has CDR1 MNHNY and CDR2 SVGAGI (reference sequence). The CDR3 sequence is CASSYSRDSTNYGYTF. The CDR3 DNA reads TGTGCCAGCAGTTACTCCCGCGACAGTACTAACTATGGCTACACCTTC.

CDR3 sequence: CASGRGGVNEQFF. The CDR3 DNA follows: TGTGCCAGCGGGCGGGGGGGAGTAAATGAGCAGTTCTTC. The chain recombines TRBV2 with TRBJ2-1, with TRBD2 matching 9 bases. Germline lookup yields CDR1 SNHLY and CDR2 FYNNEI. The CDR3 sequence is 13 residues long. The ends lost 8 bases at V and 7 bases at J; junction bases unmatched: 6.